This paragraph covers one TCR beta chain sequence. The sample comes from a study of T cell responses to AZD1222 COVID-19 vaccine. The data were produced by immunoSEQ multiplex PCR, yet TCRdb's version contains in-frame clones alone and is incomplete. The table includes about 190,000 clones, around 87% detected once. The CDR3 has 14 residues. Looked up from germline, CDR1 is MNHNY and CDR2 is SVGAGI (reference sequence). Deletions cut 3 bases from V and 2 bases from J, with 11 bases between. Material: peripheral blood, obtained on day 0 of AZD1222 vaccination. This sequence joins TRBV6-6 and TRBJ2-7; perhaps TRBD2 as D (5 bases). The clonotype comes from an adult in good health. Here the CDR3 DNA reads TGTGCCAGCAGTTATGGACTGGGAACCTACGAGCAGTACTTC. Translated: CASSYGLGTYEQYF.